One and the same sample provided the 20 T cell receptor beta chains below, sequenced in a study of blood T cell repertoires in COVID-19 (dated by TCRdb to the early 2020s). Library method: the immunoSEQ multiplex PCR assay. TCRdb stores this immuneACCESS table with in-frame sequences only. Part of the clones is absent; in the studies checked, under half of the shortfall reflects unresolved V genes, and no reason is known for the rest. Recorded for this sample are around 50,000 clones; 86% of them occurred a single time. Of the sample, roughly 15% is held by the ten largest clones. Source material: peripheral blood. These receptors were taken from a human donor in a cohort sampled during active COVID-19.

The sample holds one count of this clone. CDR3 coding DNA: TGTGCCAGCAGTTACGGGGACAGGAGCACAGATACGCAGTATTTT. It yields the protein CASSYGDRSTDTQYF. This sequence joins TRBV6-2 or TRBV6-3 and TRBJ2-3; 8 bases map to TRBD1. V trimming: 2 bases; J trimming: 0 bases; junction bases outside the gene matches: 1. Germline values: CDR1 MNHEY, CDR2 SVGEGT. The CDR3 runs 15 residues.

In this sample, this clone turned up a few times. Written as DNA, the CDR3 is TGTGCCAGCAGTTACTTGAGTAGCGGGGACCTGGAGACCCAGTACTTC. As protein: CASSYLSSGDLETQYF. The gene calls are TRBV6-2 or TRBV6-3 and TRBJ2-5, with 8 bases aligning to TRBD2. The CDR3 has 16 residues. J was trimmed by 5 bases and V by 1 base; bases with no gene match: 9. The V gene's germline CDR1 is MNHEY and CDR2 SVGEGT.

The V gene is TRBV7-9, the J gene TRBJ2-7; a possible D gene is TRBD2 (5 bases). The length of the CDR3 is 16 residues. V lost 1 base to trimming and J lost 0 bases, with 13 bases between them. Germline V gene data show CDR1 as SEHNR and CDR2 as FQNEAQ (reference sequence). CDR3 nucleotides: TGTGCCAGCAGCTTAGAGCGGCAGTTAGACTCCTACGAGCAGTACTTC. Its protein product is CASSLERQLDSYEQYF.

V usage is TRBV30 and J usage is TRBJ1-1; TRBD1 matches at 8 bases. The germline V gene encodes CDR1 GTSNPN and CDR2 SVGIG (reference sequence). There are 16 residues in the CDR3. V dropped 2 bases and J dropped 3; count of bases not matched to a gene: 11. CDR3 residues: CAWSRAGGAWDTEAFF. CDR3 nucleotides: TGTGCCTGGAGTCGGGCAGGGGGCGCTTGGGACACTGAAGCTTTCTTT.

The chain is built from TRBV3-1 (or the pseudogene TRBV3-2) and TRBJ2-7; the D gene is possibly TRBD2 (5 bases). Trimming left V 4 bases short and J 6 bases short, with 16 bases between. This CDR3 has 14 residues. The germline CDR1 and CDR2 sequences are LGHDT and YNNKEL (reference sequence). CDR3 sequence (DNA): TGTGCCAGCAGCCCCTCACCGGAGGTACGCGAGCAGTACTTC. Translating it yields CASSPSPEVREQYF.

The chain uses TRBV19 and TRBJ2-2; TRBD1 might be the D (5 bases). The germline V and J ends were trimmed by 5 bases and 1 base, with 8 bases remaining between them. The CDR3 consists of 14 residues. The germline V gene encodes CDR1 LNHDA and CDR2 SQIVND (reference sequence). The CDR3 spells CASSVTGNTGELFF. CDR3 nucleotide sequence: TGTGCCAGTAGTGTAACAGGGAACACCGGGGAGCTGTTTTTT.

V usage is TRBV11-2 and J usage is TRBJ1-2, with 8 bases that match TRBD1. Germline CDR1 is SGHAT and CDR2 is FQNNGV. The J segment lost 9 bases and the V segment lost 5 bases, leaving 8 bases of the junction unmatched. There are 13 residues in the CDR3. CDR3 loop: CASSVGQGDRYTF. The CDR3 DNA reads as TGTGCCAGCAGCGTCGGACAGGGAGATCGCTACACCTTC.

A few counts support this clone. The chain has TRBV11-2 and TRBJ1-1, with 10 bases matching TRBD1. This CDR3 region has 19 residues. CDR1 and CDR2 from the germline V gene are SGHAT and FQNNGV. Trimming at V came to 1 base and at J to 0 bases, leaving 11 bases not matched to a gene. The CDR3 region is CASSLGLRDRGWMNTEAFF. The DNA for the CDR3 is TGTGCCAGCAGCTTAGGACTCCGGGACAGGGGATGGATGAACACTGAAGCTTTCTTT.

The J gene is TRBJ2-5, the V gene TRBV4-1; 14 bases line up with TRBD2. The CDR3 consists of 19 residues. V was clipped by 1 base and J by 2 bases; unmatched bases: 9. Germline assignment: CDR1 MGHRA and CDR2 YSYEKL. The CDR3 region is CASSQASTSGGGPQETQYF. The CDR3 DNA is TGCGCCAGCAGCCAAGCCTCGACTAGCGGGGGGGGCCCGCAAGAGACCCAGTACTTC.

This clone was picked up one time. This chain connects TRBV5-5 to TRBJ2-2; TRBD2 aligns across 11 bases. Losses at the gene ends were 1 base for V and 2 bases for J; bases not matched to a gene: 13. Germline V lookup: CDR1 SGHKS, CDR2 YYEKEE (reference sequence). This CDR3 comprises 20 residues. CDR3 region: CASSLWAGLAGGPNTGELFF. The CDR3 coding sequence is TGTGCCAGCAGCTTGTGGGCTGGGCTAGCGGGAGGCCCAAACACCGGGGAGCTGTTTTTT.

The rearrangement uses TRBV7-6 and TRBJ2-2; the D is unclear. The germline V gene has CDR1 SGHVS and CDR2 FNYEAQ. The CDR3 totals 16 residues. Between the trimmed V and J ends, which lost 2 bases and 6 bases, there was a span of 16 bases. The DNA for the CDR3 is TGTGCCAGCAGCTTACGTGCGGAGCTTTTGGCCGGGGAGCTGTTTTTT. Protein: CASSLRAELLAGELFF. Full variable domain (outside the CDR3, taken from reference TRBV7-6 and TRBJ2-2): GAGVSQSPRYKVTKRGQDVALRCDPISGHVSLYWYRQALGQGPEFLTYFNYEAQQDKSGLPNDRFSAERPEGSISTLTIQRTEQRDSAMYRCASSLRAELLAGELFFGEGSRLTVL.

The chain is built from TRBV4-1 and TRBJ2-3; D is uncertain. The germline V and J ends were trimmed by 1 base and 9 bases, with 8 bases remaining between them. The length of the CDR3 is 12 residues. CDR1 and CDR2 from the germline V gene are MGHRA and YSYEKL. In DNA, the CDR3 is TGCGCCAGCAGCCAAGTTGCTGCGACGCAGTATTTT. It translates to CASSQVAATQYF.

The genes are TRBV19 and TRBJ1-5, with TRBD1 matching 7 bases. With V trimmed by 3 bases and J by 6 bases, 5 bases remained unmatched. The germline V gene has CDR1 LNHDA and CDR2 SQIVND (reference sequence). This CDR3 is 14 amino acids long. The CDR3 DNA reads TGTGCCAGTAGTATGCCGAAGGGGGCTCAGCCCCAGCATTTT. Its translation is CASSMPKGAQPQHF.

CDR3 residues: CASSLVGGYSNQPQHF. The CDR3 nucleotides read TGTGCCAGCAGCTTAGTCGGAGGGTATAGCAATCAGCCCCAGCATTTT. The chain carries TRBV7-2 and TRBJ1-5; D is unresolved. V dropped 1 base and J dropped 0 bases, with 10 bases sitting between them. The germline V gene has CDR1 SGHTA and CDR2 FQGNSA. The CDR3 covers 16 residues.

J is TRBJ2-7 and V is TRBV14, with D possibly TRBD1 on 6 matching bases. From germline, CDR1 is SGHDN and CDR2 FVKESK. V was pared by 1 base and J by 4 bases, with 11 bases between. The CDR3 consists of 14 residues. The DNA of the CDR3 is TGTGCCAGCAGCCAAGGTCATCAGGGGTACGAGCAGTACTTC. Its translation: CASSQGHQGYEQYF. Drawing the rest from reference TRBV14 and TRBJ2-7, the complete variable domain is EAGVTQFPSHSVIEKGQTVTLRCDPISGHDNLYWYRRVMGKEIKFLLHFVKESKQDESGMPNNRFLAERTGGTYSTLKVQPAELEDSGVYFCASSQGHQGYEQYFGPGTRLTVT.

V gene TRBV27 combines with J gene TRBJ2-3, with D possibly matching TRBD2 (6 bases). Germline CDR1 is MNHEY and CDR2 is SMNVEV (reference sequence). The CDR3 totals 14 residues. V shed 2 bases and J shed 6 bases, with 12 bases lying between them. CDR3 sequence: CASSLRGGGDTQYF. Written as DNA, the CDR3 is TGTGCCAGCAGTTTACGGGGAGGAGGGGATACGCAGTATTTT.

V and J are TRBV6-1 and TRBJ2-1; tentative D call: TRBD1 (6 bases). This CDR3 has 15 residues. Germline V gene sequence: CDR1 MNHNS, CDR2 SASEGT. Trimming shortened V by 2 bases and J by 7 bases, and 15 bases separated the two germline ends. In nucleotides, the CDR3 is TGTGCCAGCAGTGAATGGCTACAAACAGGGAATGAGCAGTTCTTC. Its translation: CASSEWLQTGNEQFF.

The genes are TRBV9 and TRBJ2-3; D may be TRBD2 (5 bases). Trimming removed 1 base from V and 0 bases from J, with 12 bases in between. Germline loops: CDR1 SGDLS, CDR2 YYNGEE. There are 16 residues in the CDR3. Here the CDR3 reads CASSVRESASTDTQYF. Written as DNA, the CDR3 is TGTGCCAGCAGCGTAAGGGAGAGTGCTAGCACAGATACGCAGTATTTT.

The V gene is TRBV10-3, the J gene TRBJ1-3; D ambiguous. The V and J ends lost 0 bases and 4 bases respectively, with 13 bases between them. The germline V gene has CDR1 ENHRY and CDR2 SYGVKD. This CDR3 spans 16 amino acids. This chain's CDR3 is CAISESRRGSGNTIYF. The DNA for the CDR3 is TGTGCCATCAGTGAGTCGCGGCGGGGTTCAGGAAACACCATATATTTT.

The genes are TRBV19 and TRBJ2-1; D perhaps matches TRBD2 (7 bases). The CDR3 covers 16 residues. CDR1 and CDR2 from the germline V gene are LNHDA and SQIVND (reference sequence). V lost 6 bases and J 7 bases, leaving 22 bases between the germline ends. For the CDR3, the DNA is TGTGCCAGTAGAGTTTTGGGCGGGGGCCGAACGAATGAGCAGTTCTTC. Translated: CASRVLGGGRTNEQFF.